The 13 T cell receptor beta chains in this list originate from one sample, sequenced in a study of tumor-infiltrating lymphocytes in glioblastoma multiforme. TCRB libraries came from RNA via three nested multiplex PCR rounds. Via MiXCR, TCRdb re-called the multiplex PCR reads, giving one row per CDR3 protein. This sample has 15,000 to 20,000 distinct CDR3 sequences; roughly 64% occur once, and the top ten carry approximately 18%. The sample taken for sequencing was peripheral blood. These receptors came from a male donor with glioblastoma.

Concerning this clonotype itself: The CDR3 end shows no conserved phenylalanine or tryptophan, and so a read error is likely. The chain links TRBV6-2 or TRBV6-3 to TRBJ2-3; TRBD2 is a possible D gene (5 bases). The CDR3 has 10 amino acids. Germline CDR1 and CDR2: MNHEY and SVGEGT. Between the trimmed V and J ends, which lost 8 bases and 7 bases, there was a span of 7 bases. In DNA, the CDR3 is TGTGCCAGCGGGAGAAATACGCAGTATCTT. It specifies CASGRNTQYL.

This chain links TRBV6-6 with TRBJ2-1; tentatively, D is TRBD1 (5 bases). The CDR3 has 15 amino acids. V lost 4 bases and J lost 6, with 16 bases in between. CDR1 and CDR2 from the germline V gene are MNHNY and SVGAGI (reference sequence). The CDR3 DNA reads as TGTGCCAGCAGTTGGCAGGGCCATCCGCCCAATGAGCAGTTCTTC. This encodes CASSWQGHPPNEQFF.

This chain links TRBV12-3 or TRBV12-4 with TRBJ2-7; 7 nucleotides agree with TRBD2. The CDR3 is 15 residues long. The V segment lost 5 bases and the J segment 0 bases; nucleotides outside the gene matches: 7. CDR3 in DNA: TGTGCCAGCAGTATGAAAGCGGGGACCTCCTACGAGCAGTACTTC. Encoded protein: CASSMKAGTSYEQYF.

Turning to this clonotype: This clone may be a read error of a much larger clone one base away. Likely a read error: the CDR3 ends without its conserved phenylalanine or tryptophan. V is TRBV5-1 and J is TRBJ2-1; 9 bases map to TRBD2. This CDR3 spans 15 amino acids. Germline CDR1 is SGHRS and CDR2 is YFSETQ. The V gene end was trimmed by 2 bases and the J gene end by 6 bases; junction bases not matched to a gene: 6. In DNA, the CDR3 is TGCGCCAGCAGCTTAGCGGGAGGAGCCCTCAATGAGCAGTTCTTA. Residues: CASSLAGGALNEQFL.

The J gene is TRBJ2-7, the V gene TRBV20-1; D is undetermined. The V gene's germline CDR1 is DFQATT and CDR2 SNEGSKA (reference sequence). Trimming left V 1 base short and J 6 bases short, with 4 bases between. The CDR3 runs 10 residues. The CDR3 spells CSARVSEQYF. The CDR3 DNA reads TGCAGTGCTAGAGTCTCCGAGCAGTACTTC.

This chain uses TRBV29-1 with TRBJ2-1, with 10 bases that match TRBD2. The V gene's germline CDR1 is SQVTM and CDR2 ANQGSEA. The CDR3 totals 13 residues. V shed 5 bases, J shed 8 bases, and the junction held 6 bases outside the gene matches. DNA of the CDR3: TGCAGCGTTTTGGTAGCGGGAGGTCATGAGCAGTTCTTC. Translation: CSVLVAGGHEQFF.

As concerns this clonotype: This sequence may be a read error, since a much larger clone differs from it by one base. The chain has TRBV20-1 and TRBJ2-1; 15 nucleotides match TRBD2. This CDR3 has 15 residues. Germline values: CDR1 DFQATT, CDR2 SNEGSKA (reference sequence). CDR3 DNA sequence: TGCGGTGCTAGAGCCGGGACTAGCGGGAGGTCTGAGCAGTCCTTC. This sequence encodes CGARAGTSGRSEQSF.

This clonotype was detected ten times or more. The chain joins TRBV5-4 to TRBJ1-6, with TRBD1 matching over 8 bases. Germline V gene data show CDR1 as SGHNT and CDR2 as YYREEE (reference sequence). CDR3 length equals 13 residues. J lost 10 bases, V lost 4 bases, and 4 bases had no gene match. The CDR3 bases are TGTGCCAGCAGCACGGACAGGGCGTCACCCCTCCACTTT. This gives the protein CASSTDRASPLHF.

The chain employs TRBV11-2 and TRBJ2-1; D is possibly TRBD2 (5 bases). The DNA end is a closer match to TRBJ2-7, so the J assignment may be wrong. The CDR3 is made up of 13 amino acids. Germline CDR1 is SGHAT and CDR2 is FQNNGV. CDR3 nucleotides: TGTGCCAGCAGCTTAGATACGGGGTACGAGCAGTACTTC. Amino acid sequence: CASSLDTGYEQYF.

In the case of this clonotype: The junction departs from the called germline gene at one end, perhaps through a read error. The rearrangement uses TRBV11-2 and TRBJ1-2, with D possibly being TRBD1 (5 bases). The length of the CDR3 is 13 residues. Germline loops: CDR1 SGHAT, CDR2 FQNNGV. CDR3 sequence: CASSLVRDYAYTF. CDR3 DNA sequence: TGTGCCAGCAGCCTAGTGAGGGACTATGCCTACACCTTC.

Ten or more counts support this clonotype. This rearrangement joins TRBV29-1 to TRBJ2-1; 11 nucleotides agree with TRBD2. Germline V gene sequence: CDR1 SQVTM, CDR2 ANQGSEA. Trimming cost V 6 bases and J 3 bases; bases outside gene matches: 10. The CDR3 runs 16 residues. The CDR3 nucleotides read TGCAGCGTCGCTCGACTAGCGGGAAGGCTCTACAATGAGCAGTTCTTC. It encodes CSVARLAGRLYNEQFF.

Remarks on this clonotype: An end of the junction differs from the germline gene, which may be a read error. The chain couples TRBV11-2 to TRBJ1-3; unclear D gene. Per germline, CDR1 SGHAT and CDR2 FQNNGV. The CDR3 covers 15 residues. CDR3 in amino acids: CASSLAPYSENIIYF. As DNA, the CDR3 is TGTGCCAGCAGTTTAGCCCCCTACTCTGAAAACATCATATATTTT.

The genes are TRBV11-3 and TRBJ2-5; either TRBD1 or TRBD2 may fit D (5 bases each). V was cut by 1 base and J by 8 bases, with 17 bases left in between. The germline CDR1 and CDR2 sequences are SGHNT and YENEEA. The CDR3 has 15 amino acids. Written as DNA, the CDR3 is TGTGCCAGCAGCTTAGCACAGGAGGCGCGAGATACCCAGTACTTC. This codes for CASSLAQEARDTQYF.